This T cell receptor (beta chain) was found in a study of cytotoxic CD8 clonotypes in ibrutinib-treated CLL. Trimming took off 0 bases at V and 0 bases at J, with 5 bases between the two ends. CDR3 size: 14 residues. The V gene's germline CDR1 is MNHEY and CDR2 SVGAGI. Produced via immunoSEQ multiplex PCR; TCRdb's table is partial and in-frame only. The sample has 130,000 or so clones; around 84% are singletons. Here the sequenced sample was PBMCs, taken after 24 months of ibrutinib treatment. This clonotype was sampled from a human donor with chronic lymphocytic leukemia. The chain employs TRBV6-5 and TRBJ1-1; D call uncertain. The CDR3 nucleotides are TGTGCCAGCAGTTACTCTCCGGTGAACACTGAAGCTTTCTTT. Residues: CASSYSPVNTEAFF.